The 25 T cell receptor beta chains below come from one sample, sequenced in a study of cytomegalovirus exposure and HLA in healthy donors. The table came from immunoSEQ multiplex PCR; TCRdb's copy has only in-frame clones and leaves some out. The sample holds more than 250,000 clones, roughly 90% seen once. Input material: PBMCs. These receptors were obtained from a woman younger than 30 in good health and CMV-seronegative.

This rearrangement joins TRBV28 to TRBJ2-7; TRBD1 is a possible D gene (6 bases). The germline gives CDR1 MDHEN, CDR2 SYDVKM. The CDR3 spans 12 residues. V was clipped by 6 bases and J by 5 bases, with 11 bases between them. The chain's CDR3 is CASRQQGHEQYF. The CDR3 DNA follows: TGTGCCAGCAGACAACAGGGTCACGAGCAGTACTTC.

This clone was observed a few times. This chain joins TRBV13 and TRBJ1-2; D may be TRBD1 (6 bases). CDR3 length equals 17 residues. V shed 1 base and J shed 6 bases, with 21 bases lying between them. Germline assignment: CDR1 PRHDT and CDR2 FYEKMQ (reference sequence). In nucleotides, the CDR3 is TGTGCCAGCAGCTTAGCCGGGTGGAACAGGGAATCCCATGGCTACACCTTC. This gives the protein CASSLAGWNRESHGYTF.

The chain combines TRBV15 with TRBJ2-1; D gene ambiguous. The CDR3 runs 13 residues. Germline V gives CDR1 LNHNV, CDR2 YYDKDF (reference sequence). Trimming shortened V by 5 bases and J by 9 bases, and 14 bases separated the two germline ends. CDR3 DNA sequence: TGTGCCACCAGCGCCCGGGTAGCCCCTGAGCAGTTCTTC. Translation gives CATSARVAPEQFF. The full variable domain, completed using reference TRBV15 and TRBJ2-1, is DAMVIQNPRYQVTQFGKPVTLSCSQTLNHNVMYWYQQKSSQAPKLLFHYYDKDFNNEADTPDNFQSRRPNTSFCFLDIRSPGLGDTAMYLCATSARVAPEQFFGPGTRLTVL.

V gene TRBV27 combines with J gene TRBJ1-2; D perhaps matches TRBD1 (6 bases). Germline V lookup: CDR1 MNHEY, CDR2 SMNVEV (reference sequence). The CDR3 covers 14 residues. Trimming left V 5 bases short and J 7 bases short, with 17 bases between. The CDR3: CASSPDSRFSGYTF. The CDR3, as DNA: TGTGCCAGCAGTCCGGACAGTCGCTTCTCTGGCTACACCTTC.

The gene calls are TRBV2 and TRBJ1-1; D possibly corresponds to TRBD1 (5 bases). This CDR3 contains 13 residues. Trimming took 6 bases from V and 11 from J, leaving 19 bases between them. From germline, CDR1 is SNHLY and CDR2 FYNNEI. The CDR3 DNA reads TGTGCCAGCAGACGACTCGTCAGGGTAGAGGCTTTCTTT. Protein product: CASRRLVRVEAFF.

The chain joins TRBV27 to TRBJ2-2, with TRBD2 matching over 11 bases. The CDR3 is 16 amino acids. Looked up from germline, CDR1 is MNHEY and CDR2 is SMNVEV (reference sequence). V lost 6 bases to trimming and J lost 0 bases; unmatched junction nucleotides: 3. The CDR3 DNA reads as TGTGCCAGCAGGACTAGCGGGACTTCGAACACCGGGGAGCTGTTTTTT. This encodes CASRTSGTSNTGELFF.

The rearrangement links TRBV5-1 to TRBJ2-7; 11 bases agree with TRBD2. Germline V gives CDR1 SGHRS, CDR2 YFSETQ. After removal of 0 bases from V and 5 bases from J, the junction contained 7 bases not matched to a gene. The CDR3 extends over 16 amino acids. Here the CDR3 reads CASSLALAGGRDEQYF. The DNA for the CDR3 is TGCGCCAGCAGCTTGGCATTAGCGGGAGGGAGGGACGAGCAGTACTTC.

The chain carries TRBV7-8 and TRBJ2-5; D perhaps matches TRBD2 (7 bases). V was clipped by 6 bases and J by 5 bases, with 13 bases between them. The CDR3 totals 13 residues. Germline assignment: CDR1 SGHVS and CDR2 FQNEAQ. The CDR3 is CASRPRGGETQYF. CDR3 sequence (DNA): TGTGCCAGCAGGCCAAGGGGGGGGGAGACCCAGTACTTC.

The chain has TRBV4-2 and TRBJ1-2, with 7 bases matching TRBD1. The germline V gene encodes CDR1 LGHNA and CDR2 YNFKEQ. V trimming: 3 bases; J trimming: 10 bases; junction bases outside the gene matches: 5. The CDR3 spans 12 residues. The CDR3 here is CASSQDRWPYTF. DNA for the CDR3: TGTGCCAGCAGCCAGGACAGGTGGCCCTACACCTTC.

V and J are TRBV10-3 and TRBJ2-7; maybe TRBD1 (6 bases). The CDR3 is 14 amino acids. CDR1 and CDR2 from the germline V gene are ENHRY and SYGVKD. Trimming removed 7 bases from V and 2 bases from J, with 15 bases in between. The CDR3 sequence: CAIKRDRLAYEQYF. In nucleotides, the CDR3 is TGTGCCATCAAAAGAGACAGGCTTGCCTACGAGCAGTACTTC.

Turning to this clone: The junction departs from the called germline gene at one end, perhaps through a read error. This chain uses TRBV6-5 with TRBJ2-7; 10 positions agree with TRBD1. Looked up from germline, CDR1 is MNHEY and CDR2 is SVGAGI. CDR3 length: 15 residues. Written as DNA, the CDR3 is TGTGCCAGCAGCTACTTTGGGACAGGGGTAGGCGAGCAGTACTTC. Encoded protein: CASSYFGTGVGEQYF.

Written as DNA, the CDR3 is TGCAGCGTCGGGGGAGTTCTTGGGGACACTGAAGCTTTCTTT. Residues: CSVGGVLGDTEAFF. The V and J genes are TRBV29-1 and TRBJ1-1; possibly TRBD1 for D (5 bases). Germline V gene sequence: CDR1 SQVTM, CDR2 ANQGSEA. This CDR3 contains 14 residues. Trimming removed 6 bases from V and 3 bases from J, with 17 bases in between.

The chain employs TRBV25-1 and TRBJ2-5, with 7 nucleotides matching TRBD1. Germline values: CDR1 MGHDK, CDR2 SYGVNS. The CDR3 sequence is 14 residues long. The junction had 8 bases not matched to a gene; V was cut back by 4 bases and J by 6 bases. The CDR3 bases are TGTGCCAGCAGTGTTCAGGGGGATTTAAAGACCCAGTACTTC. Amino acids: CASSVQGDLKTQYF.

In DNA form, the CDR3 reads TGTGCCAGCAGCGTAACGGGAGAGAACAATGAGCAGTTCTTC. It is translated as CASSVTGENNEQFF. The rearrangement uses TRBV9 and TRBJ2-1, with D maybe TRBD2 (6 bases). Germline V gene lookup returns CDR1 SGDLS and CDR2 YYNGEE. The CDR3 is made up of 14 amino acids. Trimming took 1 base from V and 5 from J, leaving 10 bases between them.

The rearrangement joins TRBV28 to TRBJ2-2, with D perhaps TRBD2 (5 bases). The V gene lost 3 bases and the J gene lost 4 bases, with 18 bases spanning the gap. This CDR3 has 17 amino acids. Per the germline V gene, CDR1 is MDHEN and CDR2 is SYDVKM. CDR3 sequence reads: CASSFPGAARGTGELFF. The DNA for the CDR3 is TGTGCCAGCAGTTTCCCAGGAGCGGCCCGGGGCACCGGGGAGCTGTTTTTT.

The chain joins TRBV7-2 to TRBJ2-7; 8 bases align to TRBD2. Germline CDR1 is SGHTA and CDR2 is FQGNSA. This CDR3 has 16 residues. Trimming at V came to 5 bases and at J to 1 base, leaving 10 bases not matched to a gene. The CDR3 nucleotides are TGTGCCAGCAGCCTAAGAGCGGGAGCCGTATCCTACGAGCAGTACTTC. Amino acid sequence: CASSLRAGAVSYEQYF.

This rearrangement joins TRBV27 to TRBJ2-1, with 8 bases lining up with TRBD2. Germline CDR1 and CDR2: MNHEY and SMNVEV (reference sequence). V trimming: 3 bases; J trimming: 1 base; junction bases outside the gene matches: 5. The CDR3 is made up of 16 amino acids. The CDR3 sequence is CASSFTGTSSYNEQFF. As DNA, the CDR3 is TGTGCCAGCAGTTTCACCGGGACTAGTTCCTACAATGAGCAGTTCTTC.

This clone was found many times. Other DNA variants within this sample encode the same CDR3. The chain employs TRBV2 and TRBJ2-7; 7 nucleotides agree with TRBD1. V trimming: 5 bases; J trimming: 7 bases; junction bases outside the gene matches: 2. Germline V lookup: CDR1 SNHLY, CDR2 FYNNEI. The CDR3 is 11 amino acids. CDR3 sequence: CASSYRGEQYF. Written as DNA, the CDR3 is TGTGCCAGCAGTTACAGGGGAGAGCAGTACTTC.

The V call is TRBV28, the J call TRBJ2-7, with 8 bases aligning to TRBD1. There are 16 residues in the CDR3. The germline CDR1 and CDR2 sequences are MDHEN and SYDVKM. Trimming took 3 bases from V and 4 from J; bases not matched to a gene: 11. The CDR3 DNA reads TGTGCCAGCAGTTTCTCCGGGACAGGCGACGCTTACGAGCAGTACTTC. This encodes CASSFSGTGDAYEQYF.

The V and J genes are TRBV6-1 and TRBJ2-5; 8 positions agree with TRBD1. From germline, CDR1 is MNHNS and CDR2 SASEGT. The CDR3 runs to 15 residues. The junction had 3 bases not matched to a gene; V was cut back by 2 bases and J by 1 base. The CDR3 coding sequence is TGTGCCAGCAGTGAAACTACAGGGGGCCAAGAGACCCAGTACTTC. This gives the protein CASSETTGGQETQYF.

The chain employs TRBV6-5 and TRBJ1-1; D unclear. The V gene lost 3 bases and the J gene lost 5 bases, with 10 bases spanning the gap. The germline V gene has CDR1 MNHEY and CDR2 SVGAGI. This CDR3 comprises 13 residues. CDR3 amino acids: CASSYSTGTEAFF. CDR3 DNA sequence: TGTGCCAGCAGTTATTCGACGGGAACTGAAGCTTTCTTT.

This clone appeared a single time. V is TRBV27 and J is TRBJ2-1; 7 nucleotides match TRBD2. Germline V gene sequence: CDR1 MNHEY, CDR2 SMNVEV (reference sequence). J gave up 9 bases and V 5 bases, and 19 bases lay outside the gene matches. The CDR3 runs 17 residues. CDR3 protein: CASSASDSAGPIGEQFF. DNA for the CDR3: TGTGCCAGCAGTGCCTCCGATTCAGCGGGGCCCATTGGTGAGCAGTTCTTC.

This chain joins TRBV27 and TRBJ1-2; TRBD1 matches 9 bases. Looked up from germline, CDR1 is MNHEY and CDR2 is SMNVEV (reference sequence). The J segment lost 4 bases and the V segment lost 6 bases, leaving 6 bases of the junction unmatched. The length of the CDR3 is 14 residues. The DNA for the CDR3 is TGTGCCAGCAGGACAGGGGGAAGTAGCTATGGCTACACCTTC. This encodes CASRTGGSSYGYTF.

The chain uses TRBV15 and TRBJ2-6; no clear D gene. V was cut by 0 bases and J by 1 base, with 4 bases left in between. The CDR3 length is 15 residues. In germline, CDR1 is LNHNV, CDR2 YYDKDF (reference sequence). The CDR3 DNA sequence: TGTGCCACCAGCAGAGATCGGTCTGGGGCCAACGTCCTGACTTTC. As protein: CATSRDRSGANVLTF.

This chain joins TRBV2 and TRBJ1-5, with 7 nucleotides matching TRBD1. J lost 2 bases, V lost 7 bases, and 5 bases had no gene match. This CDR3 contains 14 residues. Germline CDR1 and CDR2: SNHLY and FYNNEI. DNA of the CDR3: TGTGCCAGCAACCAGGGGGTGGGCAATCAGCCCCAGCATTTT. It encodes CASNQGVGNQPQHF.